Sequencing of this T cell receptor (beta chain) was carried out in a study of T-cell reconstitution after alpha-beta-depleted transplantation in children. Unique molecular identifiers were used to barcode this TCRbeta library. TCRdb re-called the PCR reads with MiXCR, one entry per CDR3 protein. The repertoire consists of about 110,000 distinct CDR3 sequences, with approximately 10% occurring once and the leading ten covering less than 45%. The sequence was obtained from a boy aged 2 to 10 with acute lymphoblastic leukemia, due to receive a stem cell transplant. Source: PBMCs, taken before TCRalphabeta/CD19-depleted stem cell transplant.

The CDR3 region is CSAPGPLGNTEAFF. CDR3 DNA sequence: TGCAGTGCTCCCGGTCCCCTGGGGAACACTGAAGCTTTCTTT. This chain links TRBV20-1 with TRBJ1-1, with D unresolved. The V end lost 5 bases, the J end lost 1 base, and 14 bases lay between the germline ends. Germline values: CDR1 DFQATT, CDR2 SNEGSKA (reference sequence). This CDR3 contains 14 residues.